This TCR beta chain was sequenced for a study of blood T cell repertoires in COVID-19. Assay used: immunoSEQ multiplex PCR; TCRdb lists only in-frame clones, some missing. The table shows fewer than 350,000 clones, with 85% occurring only once. The CDR3 covers 16 residues. Germline V lookup: CDR1 LGHNA, CDR2 YNFKEQ. Trimming removed 3 bases at V and 0 bases at J, with 14 bases between. The study drew participants aged 18 to 89 years from about two dozen US areas. The sample was PBMCs or T cells enriched from blood (not recorded which). This receptor was taken from a woman in her forties or fifties who had recovered from COVID-19. J is TRBJ1-1 and V is TRBV4-2; D is uncertain. The CDR3 DNA reads TGTGCCAGCAGCCAGCCTACTTCACCTGTGAACACTGAAGCTTTCTTT. This translates into CASSQPTSPVNTEAFF.